These 11 T cell receptor beta chains came from one sample sequenced in a study of blood T cell repertoires in COVID-19. Sequencing was performed with immunoSEQ multiplex PCR; in TCRdb, only in-frame clones are kept and a portion is missing. This sample carries 300,000 or so clones, 87% of them seen once, and the ten largest clones take more than 1%. Sequenced material: PBMCs or T cells enriched from blood (not recorded which). All receptors derive from a woman in her thirties who had recovered from COVID-19.

The chain employs TRBV7-2 and TRBJ2-5, with D perhaps matching TRBD2 (5 bases). Germline V gene data show CDR1 as SGHTA and CDR2 as FQGNSA. Trimming took 1 base from V and 4 from J, leaving 10 bases between them. The CDR3 has 14 residues. This chain's CDR3 is CASSLDPGLETQYF. In nucleotides, the CDR3 is TGTGCCAGCAGCTTAGACCCGGGGTTAGAGACCCAGTACTTC.

The chain links TRBV7-9 to TRBJ2-2, with D possibly TRBD2 on 5 matching bases. Germline V gene data show CDR1 as SEHNR and CDR2 as FQNEAQ (reference sequence). The V gene lost 0 bases and the J gene lost 5 bases, with 10 bases spanning the gap. The CDR3 is made up of 15 amino acids. In DNA, the CDR3 is TGTGCCAGCAGCTTAGCCCCCGGCGGGACCGGGGAGCTGTTTTTT. Its translation: CASSLAPGGTGELFF.

The CDR3: CASSVTGRDQPQHF. The CDR3 DNA reads as TGTGCCAGCAGCGTGACAGGACGGGATCAGCCCCAGCATTTT. The chain employs TRBV5-6 and TRBJ1-5; D may be TRBD1 (6 bases). V was clipped by 4 bases and J by 5 bases, with 13 bases between them. Germline V CDR1 and CDR2: SGHDT, YYEEEE. The CDR3 totals 14 residues. Full variable domain (missing parts from reference TRBV5-6 and TRBJ1-5): DAGVTQSPTHLIKTRGQQVTLRCSPKSGHDTVSWYQQALGQGPQFIFQYYEEEERQRGNFPDRFSGHQFPNYSSELNVNALLLGDSALYLCASSVTGRDQPQHFGDGTRLSIL.

CDR3 sequence reads: CASSLGDSHYEQYF. Written as DNA, the CDR3 is TGTGCCAGCAGCTTAGGGGACAGCCACTACGAGCAGTACTTC. This sequence joins TRBV7-9 and TRBJ2-7; 7 nucleotides align to TRBD1. V lost 1 base to trimming and J lost 3 bases; unmatched junction nucleotides: 3. The CDR3 length is 14 residues. The V gene's germline CDR1 is SEHNR and CDR2 FQNEAQ (reference sequence).

The gene calls are TRBV11-3 and TRBJ2-1, with D tentatively TRBD1 (6 bases). CDR3 size: 15 residues. Deletions cut 5 bases from V and 8 bases from J, with 19 bases between. Germline V CDR1 and CDR2: SGHNT, YENEEA. The CDR3 DNA sequence: TGTGCCAGCAGCCTGGCCGTTGGGGGCAGCGATGAGCAGTTCTTC. This sequence encodes CASSLAVGGSDEQFF.

This chain connects TRBV11-2 to TRBJ2-7, with 9 nucleotides matching TRBD2. Germline CDR1 and CDR2: SGHAT and FQNNGV. V dropped 7 bases and J dropped 1; count of bases not matched to a gene: 5. The CDR3 totals 14 residues. For the CDR3, the DNA is TGTGCCAGCACCTTTAGCGGGGGATCCTACGAGCAGTACTTC. It codes for CASTFSGGSYEQYF.

V and J are TRBV9 and TRBJ2-5; a possible D gene is TRBD1 (6 bases). V lost 4 bases and J lost 5, with 15 bases in between. The CDR3 has 14 residues. Germline CDR1 is SGDLS and CDR2 is YYNGEE. CDR3 residues: CASSPGAGDETQYF. The CDR3 coding sequence is TGTGCCAGCAGCCCAGGAGCAGGGGATGAGACCCAGTACTTC.

CDR3 DNA: TGTGCCAGCAGTCCAGCTAGAATTTATGGCTACACCTTC. This sequence encodes CASSPARIYGYTF. This chain uses TRBV28 with TRBJ1-2; D ambiguous. The CDR3 totals 13 residues. CDR1 is MDHEN and CDR2 is SYDVKM in the germline V gene. Trimming took 5 bases from V and 5 from J, leaving 12 bases between them.

This chain links TRBV27 with TRBJ2-7; TRBD1 agrees at 10 bases. Germline CDR1 MNHEY, CDR2 SMNVEV (reference sequence). The CDR3 extends over 15 amino acids. V gave up 5 bases and J gave up 6 bases; unmatched junction bases: 10. CDR3 bases: TGTGCCAGCAGTCCCCTGACAGGGGGCGGCGGCGAGCAGTACTTC. Protein sequence: CASSPLTGGGGEQYF.

The J gene is TRBJ2-2, the V gene TRBV6-6, with TRBD2 identical over 16 bases. V trimming: 5 bases; J trimming: 6 bases; junction bases outside the gene matches: 9. Germline lookup yields CDR1 MNHNY and CDR2 SVGAGI (reference sequence). This CDR3 region has 18 residues. The CDR3 bases are TGTGCCAGCAGTCCTCCGGGACTAGCGGGGGGGACTGCCGGGGAGCTGTTTTTT. As protein: CASSPPGLAGGTAGELFF.

V usage is TRBV27 and J usage is TRBJ2-3; 7 bases map to TRBD1. From germline, CDR1 is MNHEY and CDR2 SMNVEV (reference sequence). V lost 5 bases and J lost 2; bases outside the gene matches: 7. The CDR3 loop spans 15 amino acids. The CDR3: CASSLEGAYTDTQYF. CDR3 in DNA: TGTGCCAGCAGTCTTGAGGGGGCCTACACAGATACGCAGTATTTT.